This T cell receptor (beta chain) was sequenced during a study of cytomegalovirus exposure and HLA in healthy donors. The ends were cut back, 2 bases at V and 4 bases at J, with 15 bases in the middle. The V gene's germline CDR1 is SGHRS and CDR2 YFSETQ. This CDR3 contains 15 residues. Researchers ran the PCR with 60 Vbeta and 13 Jbeta primers. Sequencing used immunoSEQ multiplex PCR; TCRdb keeps in-frame clones, though not all of them. The table lists about 180,000 clones, 80% to 85% of them singletons, with 1.2% in the top ten. This chain connects TRBV5-1 to TRBJ2-5; D ambiguous. Material: PBMCs. The sequence was obtained from a boy aged 2-15 years in good health and CMV-seronegative. This CDR3 is CASSFWPRPGETQYF. The CDR3 DNA reads as TGCGCCAGCAGCTTCTGGCCCCGTCCGGGAGAGACCCAGTACTTC.